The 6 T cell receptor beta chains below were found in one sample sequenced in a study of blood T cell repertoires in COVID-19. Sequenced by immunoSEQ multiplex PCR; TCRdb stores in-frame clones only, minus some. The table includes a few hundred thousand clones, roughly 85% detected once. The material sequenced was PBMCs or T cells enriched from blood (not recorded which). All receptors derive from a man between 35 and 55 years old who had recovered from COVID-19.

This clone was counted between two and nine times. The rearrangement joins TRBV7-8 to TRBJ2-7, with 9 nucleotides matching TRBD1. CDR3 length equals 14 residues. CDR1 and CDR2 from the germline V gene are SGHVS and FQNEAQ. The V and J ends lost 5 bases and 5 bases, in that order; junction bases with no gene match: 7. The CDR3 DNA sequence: TGTGCCAGCAGCCCCGGGACAGGGCCCGACGAGCAGTACTTC. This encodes CASSPGTGPDEQYF.

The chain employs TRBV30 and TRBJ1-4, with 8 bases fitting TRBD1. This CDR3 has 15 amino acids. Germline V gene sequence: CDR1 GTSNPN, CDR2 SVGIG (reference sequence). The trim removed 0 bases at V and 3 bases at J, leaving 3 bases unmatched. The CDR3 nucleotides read TGTGCCTGGAGTGTACGACAGGGGCCTAATGAAAAACTGTTTTTT. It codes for CAWSVRQGPNEKLFF.

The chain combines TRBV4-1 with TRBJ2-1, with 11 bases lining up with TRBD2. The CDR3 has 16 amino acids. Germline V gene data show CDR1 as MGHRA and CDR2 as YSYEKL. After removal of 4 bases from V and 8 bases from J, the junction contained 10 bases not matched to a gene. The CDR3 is CASSRDTKLAGDEQFF. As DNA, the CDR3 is TGCGCCAGCAGCCGCGACACAAAACTAGCGGGGGATGAGCAGTTCTTC.

This CDR3 is CASSGQGQGVRQPQHF. The CDR3 region has the DNA TGTGCCAGCAGTGGCCAGGGACAGGGTGTAAGACAGCCCCAGCATTTT. The chain couples TRBV25-1 to TRBJ1-5; TRBD1 matches at 9 bases. The CDR3 loop spans 16 amino acids. V lost 4 bases to trimming and J lost 7 bases; unmatched junction nucleotides: 11. Germline CDR1 is MGHDK and CDR2 is SYGVNS. Full variable domain (remainder filled in from reference TRBV25-1 and TRBJ1-5): EADIYQTPRYLVIGTGKKITLECSQTMGHDKMYWYQQDPGMELHLIHYSYGVNSTEKGDLSSESTVSRIRTEHFPLTLESARPSHTSQYLCASSGQGQGVRQPQHFGDGTRLSIL.

CDR3 residues: CASKKGAETNIQYF. The DNA for the CDR3 is TGTGCCAGCAAAAAGGGGGCGGAAACGAACATTCAGTACTTC. The V and J genes are TRBV11-3 and TRBJ2-4; the match to TRBD1 covers 7 bases. The V gene end was trimmed by 7 bases and the J gene end by 7 bases; junction bases not matched to a gene: 10. CDR3 length: 14 amino acids. CDR1 is SGHNT, CDR2 YENEEA, per germline.

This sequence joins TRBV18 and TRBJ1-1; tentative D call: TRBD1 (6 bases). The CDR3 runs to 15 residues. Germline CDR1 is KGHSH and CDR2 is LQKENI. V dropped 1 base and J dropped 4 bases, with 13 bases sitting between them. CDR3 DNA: TGTGCCAGCTCACCACAGAAAGGGGGATTCACTGAAGCTTTCTTT. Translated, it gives CASSPQKGGFTEAFF.